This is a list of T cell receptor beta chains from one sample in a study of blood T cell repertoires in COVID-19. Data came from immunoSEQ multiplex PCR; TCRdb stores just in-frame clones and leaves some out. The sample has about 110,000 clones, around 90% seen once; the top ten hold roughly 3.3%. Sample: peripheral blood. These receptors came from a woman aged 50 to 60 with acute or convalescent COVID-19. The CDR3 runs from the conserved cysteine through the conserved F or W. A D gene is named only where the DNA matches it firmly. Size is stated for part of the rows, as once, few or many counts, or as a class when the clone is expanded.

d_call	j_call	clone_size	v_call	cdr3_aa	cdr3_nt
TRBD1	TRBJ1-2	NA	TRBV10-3	CAISDQTGNYGYTF	TGTGCCATCAGTGACCAGACAGGGAACTATGGCTACACCTTC
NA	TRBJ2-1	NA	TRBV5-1	CASSSGQLNNEQFF	TGCGCCAGCAGCTCTGGACAGTTAAACAATGAGCAGTTCTTC
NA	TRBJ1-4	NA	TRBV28	CASSLSGKWWEKLFF	TGTGCCAGCAGTTTATCAGGGAAGTGGTGGGAAAAACTGTTTTTT
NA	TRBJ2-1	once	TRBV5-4	CASSLGGNEQFF	TGTGCCAGCAGCTTGGGCGGCAATGAGCAGTTCTTC
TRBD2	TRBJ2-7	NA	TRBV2	CASSPQRDYYEQYF	TGTGCCAGCAGTCCCCAACGGGACTACTACGAGCAGTACTTC
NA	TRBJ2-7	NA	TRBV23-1	CASSLSDKKRTYEQYF	TGCGCCAGCAGTCTCTCGGACAAAAAACGGACCTACGAGCAGTACTTC
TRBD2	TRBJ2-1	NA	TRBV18	CASSPRLTSGRDNEQFF	TGTGCCAGCTCACCAAGGTTGACTAGCGGGAGGGACAATGAGCAGTTCTTC
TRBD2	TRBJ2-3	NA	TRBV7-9	CASSLGTSGTDTQYF	TGTGCCAGCAGCTTAGGTACTAGCGGAACAGATACGCAGTATTTT
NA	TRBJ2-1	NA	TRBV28	CASSLLEVLVF	TGTGCCAGCAGTTTACTGGAGGTGTTAGTCTTC
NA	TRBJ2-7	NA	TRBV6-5	CASSLRVRLPYEQYF	TGTGCCAGCAGCCTCAGGGTCCGACTCCCCTACGAGCAGTACTTC
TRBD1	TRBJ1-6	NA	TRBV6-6	CASSHTSGTAYNSPLHF	TGTGCCAGCAGTCACACTTCCGGGACAGCTTATAATTCACCCCTCCACTTT
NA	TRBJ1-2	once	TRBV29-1	CSVETIGASRGNGYTF	TGCAGCGTTGAAACTATAGGGGCCAGTCGGGGGAATGGCTACACCTTC
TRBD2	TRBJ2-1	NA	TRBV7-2	CASSLAAGGGYNEQFF	TGTGCCAGCAGCTTAGCGGCGGGGGGTGGATACAATGAGCAGTTCTTC
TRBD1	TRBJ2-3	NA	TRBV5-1	CASSGQGTDTQYF	TGCGCCAGCAGCGGACAGGGCACAGATACGCAGTATTTT
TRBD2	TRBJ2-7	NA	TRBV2	CASLGRGERLAGVKYEQYF	TGTGCCAGCTTGGGCCGGGGTGAGCGCCTAGCGGGAGTAAAATACGAGCAGTACTTC
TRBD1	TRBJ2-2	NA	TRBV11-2	CASSATGMNTGELFF	TGTGCCAGCTCCGCGACAGGGATGAACACCGGGGAGCTGTTTTTT
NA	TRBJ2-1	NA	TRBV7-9	CAWRAGVNEQFF	TGTGCCTGGAGGGCCGGCGTGAATGAGCAGTTCTTC
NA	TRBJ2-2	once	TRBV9	CASSPPSGGPGELFF	TGTGCCAGCAGCCCTCCTAGTGGGGGCCCCGGGGAGCTGTTTTTT
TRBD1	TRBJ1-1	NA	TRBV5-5	CASSLTGAGTEAFF	TGTGCCAGCAGCTTAACAGGGGCCGGTACTGAAGCTTTCTTT
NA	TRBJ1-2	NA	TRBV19	CASSRGWEPANGYTF	TGTGCCAGTAGTCGCGGTTGGGAGCCCGCGAATGGCTACACCTTC
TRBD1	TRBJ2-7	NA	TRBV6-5	CASSRGQGHEQYF	TGTGCCAGCAGCCGTGGACAGGGCCACGAGCAGTACTTC
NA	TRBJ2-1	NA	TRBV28	CASSSSGLSSYNEQFF	TGTGCCAGCAGTAGTAGCGGCCTCAGCTCCTACAATGAGCAGTTCTTC
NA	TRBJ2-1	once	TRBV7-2	CASSPWEAPYNEQFF	TGTGCCAGCAGCCCGTGGGAGGCCCCCTACAATGAGCAGTTCTTC
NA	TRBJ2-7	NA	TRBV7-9	CASSLVIETQSYEQYF	TGTGCCAGCAGCTTAGTAATTGAGACTCAGTCCTACGAGCAGTACTTC
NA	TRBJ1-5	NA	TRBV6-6	CASGLSNQPQHF	TGTGCCAGCGGTTTAAGCAATCAGCCCCAGCATTTT
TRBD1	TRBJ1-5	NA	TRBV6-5	CASSTTGQGQPQHF	TGTGCCAGCAGTACTACGGGACAGGGCCAGCCCCAGCATTTT
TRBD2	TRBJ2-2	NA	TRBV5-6	CASSPTGGRGTGELFF	TGTGCCAGCAGTCCTACTGGCGGGAGGGGAACCGGGGAGCTGTTTTTT
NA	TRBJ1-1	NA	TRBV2	CASSEGGRKRTEAFF	TGTGCCAGCAGTGAAGGGGGCCGAAAAAGGACTGAAGCTTTCTTT
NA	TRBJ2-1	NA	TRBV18	CASSRLSYNEQFF	TGTGCCAGCTCACGACTGAGTTACAATGAGCAGTTCTTC